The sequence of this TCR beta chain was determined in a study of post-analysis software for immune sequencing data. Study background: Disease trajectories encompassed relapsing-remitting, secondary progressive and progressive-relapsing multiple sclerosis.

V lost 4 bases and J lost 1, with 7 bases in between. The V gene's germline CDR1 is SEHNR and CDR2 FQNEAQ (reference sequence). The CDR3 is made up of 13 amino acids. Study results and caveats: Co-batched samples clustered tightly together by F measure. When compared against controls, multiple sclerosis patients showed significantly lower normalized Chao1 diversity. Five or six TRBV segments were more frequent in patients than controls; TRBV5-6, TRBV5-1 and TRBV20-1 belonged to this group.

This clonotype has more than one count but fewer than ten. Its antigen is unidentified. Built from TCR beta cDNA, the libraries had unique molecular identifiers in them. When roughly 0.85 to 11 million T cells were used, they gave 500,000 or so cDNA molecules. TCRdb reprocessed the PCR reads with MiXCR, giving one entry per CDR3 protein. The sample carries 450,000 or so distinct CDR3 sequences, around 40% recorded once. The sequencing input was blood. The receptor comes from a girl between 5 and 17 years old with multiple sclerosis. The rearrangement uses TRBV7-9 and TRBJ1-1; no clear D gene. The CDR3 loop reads CASSSTPNTEAFF. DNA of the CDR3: TGTGCCAGCAGCTCTACACCGAACACTGAAGCTTTCTTT.